These 5 T cell receptor beta chains were sequenced from one sample in a study of TIL therapy for anti-PD-1-resistant metastatic lung cancer (dated by TCRdb to about 2021). The immunoSEQ v3 hsTCRB kit was used to amplify TCR beta CDR3 regions from genomic DNA through bias-controlled multiplex PCR. TCRdb took over this immuneACCESS table, retaining in-frame rearrangements with V and J assigned. Such tables are incomplete; in checked studies, under half of the missing clones stem from an unresolved V gene, and the remainder is unexplained. The sample includes about 18,000 clones, with about 83% observed a single time. The top ten constitute about 2.2% of the sample. The sample's time point, from its label and the paper: pre-treatment sample, taken before nivolumab and TIL therapy. This specimen consisted of blood, obtained at baseline. The receptors here all came from a person between 25 and 79 years old with non-small cell lung cancer.

The V and J genes are TRBV7-9 and TRBJ1-2; D call uncertain. CDR1 and CDR2 from the germline V gene are SEHNR and FQNEAQ (reference sequence). V was clipped by 0 bases and J by 4 bases, with 9 bases between them. There are 14 residues in the CDR3. CDR3 sequence: CASSLAQRTYGYTF. DNA of the CDR3: TGTGCCAGCAGCTTAGCGCAGCGGACCTATGGCTACACCTTC.

The rearrangement links TRBV19 to TRBJ2-1, with TRBD1 identical over 10 bases. Losses at the gene ends were 6 bases for V and 4 bases for J; bases not matched to a gene: 9. CDR1 and CDR2 (germline): LNHDA, SQIVND (reference sequence). The CDR3 is 16 residues long. CDR3 region: CASRDRGTWEYNEQFF. The DNA for the CDR3 is TGTGCCAGTAGGGACAGGGGGACATGGGAATACAATGAGCAGTTCTTC.

V gene TRBV4-2 combines with J gene TRBJ1-6, with unresolved D. The germline V gene has CDR1 LGHNA and CDR2 YNFKEQ. The CDR3 loop spans 16 amino acids. Between the trimmed V and J ends, which lost 7 bases and 5 bases, there was a span of 18 bases. Here the CDR3 reads CASKTSADTNNSPLHF. The DNA for the CDR3 is TGTGCCAGCAAGACCTCCGCCGACACGAATAATTCACCCCTCCACTTT.

The chain employs TRBV28 and TRBJ2-3; possibly TRBD1 for D (7 bases). Trimming removed 2 bases at V and 3 bases at J, with 18 bases between. This CDR3 is built from 17 residues. Per the germline V gene, CDR1 is MDHEN and CDR2 is SYDVKM. This CDR3 is CASSLGSGGMSTDTQYF. In nucleotides, the CDR3 is TGTGCCAGCAGTTTAGGGTCAGGGGGGATGTCAACAGATACGCAGTATTTT.

The chain recombines TRBV7-9 with TRBJ1-2; TRBD1 matches 7 bases. The CDR3 runs 14 residues. J was trimmed by 8 bases and V by 2 bases; bases with no gene match: 8. Germline V gene data show CDR1 as SEHNR and CDR2 as FQNEAQ (reference sequence). The CDR3 loop is CASSLNRGGEGYTF. As DNA, the CDR3 is TGTGCCAGCAGCTTAAACAGGGGAGGGGAAGGCTACACCTTC.